The 15 T cell receptor beta chains listed next were all sequenced from one sample in a study of OX40 agonist ivuxolimab in advanced cancers. Profiling relied on immunoSEQ multiplex PCR, and the TCRdb table lists in-frame clones only, not all of them. The sample lists some 52,000 clones; approximately 80% were seen once. The sequencing used CD4+ or CD8+ T cells sorted from blood, collected in a trial of the OX40 agonist ivuxolimab. These receptors all come from an adult with an advanced solid tumor such as melanoma, head and neck, liver or kidney cancer.

The chain combines TRBV29-1 with TRBJ1-2, with D perhaps matching TRBD1 (6 bases). Per the germline V gene, CDR1 is SQVTM and CDR2 is ANQGSEA. This CDR3 has 14 amino acids. Trimming shortened V by 0 bases and J by 6 bases, and 14 bases separated the two germline ends. CDR3 amino acids: CSVEDQGRGNGYTF. CDR3 nucleotide sequence: TGCAGCGTTGAAGATCAGGGCAGGGGCAATGGCTACACCTTC.

This clone was counted a single time. The V and J genes are TRBV25-1 and TRBJ1-2; no clear D gene. The germline V gene has CDR1 MGHDK and CDR2 SYGVNS. The CDR3 spans 14 residues. The germline V and J ends were trimmed by 7 bases and 4 bases, with 16 bases remaining between them. The CDR3 coding sequence is TGTGCCAGCATCCCGGCGAGTGGGTTCTATGGCTACACCTTC. Amino acid sequence: CASIPASGFYGYTF.

The chain has TRBV7-8 and TRBJ1-1; 7 bases are a match to TRBD1. The CDR3 is made up of 14 amino acids. V trimming: 1 base; J trimming: 4 bases; junction bases outside the gene matches: 3. Germline V lookup: CDR1 SGHVS, CDR2 FQNEAQ. For the CDR3, the DNA is TGTGCCAGCAGCTTAGAGACAGGGCCCACTGAAGCTTTCTTT. It codes for CASSLETGPTEAFF.

This clone appeared once. The chain combines TRBV29-1 with TRBJ2-1; TRBD2 agrees at 7 bases. The CDR3 runs to 14 residues. V lost 3 bases and J lost 7; bases outside the gene matches: 9. CDR1 and CDR2 (germline): SQVTM, ANQGSEA. Here the CDR3 DNA reads TGCAGCGTTGATTCCGGACTAGTTTCGAATGAGCAGTTCTTC. This translates into CSVDSGLVSNEQFF.

Concerning this clone: Other DNA sequences in the same sample also yield this CDR3. The V and J genes are TRBV30 and TRBJ1-3, with D unclear. The CDR3 consists of 13 residues. V lost 3 bases and J 4 bases, leaving 10 bases between the germline ends. The V gene's germline CDR1 is GTSNPN and CDR2 SVGIG (reference sequence). The CDR3 sequence: CAWSAGLGNTIYF. DNA for the CDR3: TGTGCCTGGAGCGCAGGATTAGGAAACACCATATATTTT. The variable domain in full, completed from reference TRBV30 and TRBJ1-3, reads SQTIHQWPATLVQPVGSPLSLECTVEGTSNPNLYWYRQAAGRGLQLLFYSVGIGQISSEVPQNLSASRPQDRQFILSSKKLLLSDSGFYLCAWSAGLGNTIYFGEGSWLTVV.

The genes are TRBV6-5 and TRBJ2-7, with 9 positions matching TRBD2. V was clipped by 2 bases and J by 4 bases; unmatched bases: 9. The CDR3 consists of 16 residues. Germline V gene data show CDR1 as MNHEY and CDR2 as SVGAGI. The CDR3 reads CASSYASGATTYEQYF. CDR3 coding DNA: TGTGCCAGCAGTTACGCTAGCGGGGCCACCACTTACGAGCAGTACTTC.

This chain connects TRBV7-2 to TRBJ2-5, with TRBD2 as a possible D gene (5 bases). V gave up 5 bases and J gave up 4 bases, with 14 bases separating them. Germline V gene sequence: CDR1 SGHTA, CDR2 FQGNSA. This CDR3 comprises 14 residues. The DNA of the CDR3 is TGTGCCAGCAGCACCGATCCACGGGGAGAGACCCAGTACTTC. Residues: CASSTDPRGETQYF.

V and J are TRBV29-1 and TRBJ2-5, with TRBD1 matching over 7 bases. Germline lookup yields CDR1 SQVTM and CDR2 ANQGSEA. V gave up 4 bases and J gave up 3 bases; unmatched junction bases: 2. The CDR3 totals 12 residues. The CDR3 loop is CSVAGGEETQYF. CDR3 DNA sequence: TGCAGCGTTGCAGGGGGAGAAGAGACCCAGTACTTC.

The gene calls are TRBV4-2 and TRBJ1-4; D perhaps matches TRBD1 (6 bases). CDR1 LGHNA and CDR2 YNFKEQ come from the germline V gene. This CDR3 spans 13 amino acids. The V end lost 4 bases, the J end lost 5 bases, and 8 bases lay between the germline ends. The CDR3 DNA reads TGTGCCAGCAGCCGTGGACAGAATGAAAAACTGTTTTTT. As protein: CASSRGQNEKLFF.

This clone has just a few counts. The chain uses TRBV4-2 and TRBJ1-4, with D uncertain. CDR1 is LGHNA and CDR2 is YNFKEQ in the germline V gene. V was clipped by 8 bases and J by 5 bases, with 9 bases between them. The CDR3 runs 12 residues. CDR3 loop: CASLSANEKLFF. CDR3 sequence (DNA): TGTGCCAGCCTCAGCGCAAATGAAAAACTGTTTTTT.

V usage is TRBV20-1 and J usage is TRBJ2-1; D is uncertain. V lost 2 bases and J 6 bases, leaving 2 bases between the germline ends. This CDR3 is built from 10 residues. Per germline, CDR1 DFQATT and CDR2 SNEGSKA (reference sequence). The CDR3 is CSARINEQFF. As DNA, the CDR3 is TGCAGTGCTAGAATCAATGAGCAGTTCTTC.

The rearrangement uses TRBV10-1 and TRBJ2-5, with D perhaps TRBD1 (6 bases). Deletions cut 0 bases from V and 5 bases from J, with 16 bases between. The CDR3 is 16 amino acids. Germline V CDR1 and CDR2: WNHNN, SYGVQD (reference sequence). The CDR3 DNA sequence: TGCGCCAGCAGTGAGTCTGGCTCCACAGGGTTGGAGACCCAGTACTTC. It encodes CASSESGSTGLETQYF.

The V gene is TRBV7-2, the J gene TRBJ2-7; TRBD2 aligns across 12 bases. Germline CDR1 SGHTA, CDR2 FQGNSA. V lost 1 base to trimming and J lost 3 bases; unmatched junction nucleotides: 10. This CDR3 spans 18 amino acids. Here the CDR3 DNA reads TGTGCCAGCAGCTTAGTCCCCGGGACTAGCGGGTCGATCTACGAGCAGTACTTC. Its protein is CASSLVPGTSGSIYEQYF.

The gene calls are TRBV28 and TRBJ2-5, with a possible D match to TRBD2 (5 bases). Germline CDR1 is MDHEN and CDR2 is SYDVKM. Trimming removed 5 bases at V and 5 bases at J, with 18 bases between. This CDR3 spans 15 amino acids. CDR3 region: CASSPLTSGWETQYF. CDR3 sequence (DNA): TGTGCCAGCAGTCCACTGACGAGCGGTTGGGAGACCCAGTACTTC.

This clone has a handful of counts. V gene TRBV5-1 combines with J gene TRBJ1-1, with 8 bases matching TRBD1. From germline, CDR1 is SGHRS and CDR2 YFSETQ. The V and J ends lost 5 bases and 5 bases, in that order; junction bases with no gene match: 5. The CDR3 has 13 amino acids. Here the CDR3 DNA reads TGCGCCAGCAGGTCCAGGGGGCAAACTGAAGCTTTCTTT. Amino acids: CASRSRGQTEAFF.